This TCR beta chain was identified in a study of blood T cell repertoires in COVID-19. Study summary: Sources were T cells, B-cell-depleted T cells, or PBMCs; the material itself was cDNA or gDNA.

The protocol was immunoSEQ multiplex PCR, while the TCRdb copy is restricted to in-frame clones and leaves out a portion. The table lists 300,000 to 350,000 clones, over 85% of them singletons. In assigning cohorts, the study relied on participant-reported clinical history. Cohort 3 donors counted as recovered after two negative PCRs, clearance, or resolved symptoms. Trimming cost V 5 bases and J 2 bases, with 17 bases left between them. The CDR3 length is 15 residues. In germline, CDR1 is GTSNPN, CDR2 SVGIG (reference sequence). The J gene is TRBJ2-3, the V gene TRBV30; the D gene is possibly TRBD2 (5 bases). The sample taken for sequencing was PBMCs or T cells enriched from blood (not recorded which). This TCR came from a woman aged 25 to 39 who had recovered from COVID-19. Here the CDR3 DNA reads TGTGCCTGGGAGAGGGCAGGTTCGTACACAGATACGCAGTATTTT. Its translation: CAWERAGSYTDTQYF.